This T cell receptor (beta chain) stems from a study of T cells in Graves' hyperthyroidism and ophthalmopathy. Study findings and constraints: Peripheral blood also featured most of the thyroid clonotypes expanded above 0.001.

Amplified TCR beta CDR3 regions derived from RNA transcripts. An initial round of RT-PCR targeting the TCR CDR3 relied on the HTBI primer set. Each CDR3 protein gets one entry after TCRdb re-called the multiplex PCR reads with MiXCR. This sample has around 300,000 distinct CDR3 sequences; about an eighth occur once, and the top ten carry 7.8%. This clonotype was seen repeatedly, ten times or more. Its antigen is still unknown. Not enrolled were patients with uncontrolled infection, other autoimmune disease, pregnancy or lactation. Blood from later-ophthalmopathy patients was taken at first hyperthyroidism diagnosis. The CDR3 runs 14 residues. Losses at the gene ends were 4 bases for V and 2 bases for J; bases not matched to a gene: 4. CDR1 and CDR2 from the germline V gene are GTSNPN and SVGIG (reference sequence).

The sequenced sample consisted of blood. J is TRBJ2-3 and V is TRBV30; 9 bases match TRBD2. The sequence was obtained from a woman in her twenties or thirties with Graves' hyperthyroidism that later progressed to Graves' ophthalmopathy. CDR3 in amino acids: CAWNLAGPTDTQYF. DNA of the CDR3: TGTGCCTGGAACCTAGCGGGACCCACAGATACGCAGTATTTT.